The clone carrying this T cell receptor (beta chain) appeared a few times. The antigen is unknown. MiXCR, applied by TCRdb to the 5' RACE reads, yields one record per CDR3 protein. This table has 500,000 to 650,000 distinct CDR3 sequences, just over 7% appearing once. Germline loops: CDR1 MGHRA, CDR2 YSYEKL. This CDR3 is 16 amino acids long. With V trimmed by 4 bases and J by 5 bases, 9 bases remained unmatched. The data belong to a study of identical twins. General study results and limits: The study reached conclusions through statistical analysis that was cross-sectional, not following the same donors.

All donors were healthy Caucasians. This same sample was also part of a study on yellow fever vaccine responses in identical twins. Per that paper: Twin vaccine T cell responses reportedly seemed partly convergent, partly personalized.

The material sequenced was PBMCs. This clonotype was sampled from a woman under 30 in good health. V gene TRBV4-1 combines with J gene TRBJ2-2; TRBD1 agrees at 8 bases. The CDR3 coding sequence is TGCGCCAGCAGCCTGATTGGGACAGGTTTAACCGGGGAGCTGTTTTTT. Amino acid sequence: CASSLIGTGLTGELFF.